A selection of T cell receptor beta chains follows, all from one sample in a study of blood T cell repertoires in COVID-19. Measured with immunoSEQ multiplex PCR; TCRdb has only the in-frame clones, and not every one. The sample carries 55,000 to 65,000 clones, roughly nine tenths recorded once. Material: peripheral blood. The receptors here all came from a human donor with acute or convalescent COVID-19. The donor label of this sample is uncertain. Both conserved end residues are part of each CDR3. A D gene is named only where the DNA matches it firmly. Size is stated for part of the rows, as once, few or many counts, or as a class when the clone is expanded.

d_call	v_call	clone_size	j_call	cdr3_nt	cdr3_aa
-	TRBV5-6	once	TRBJ1-2	TGTGCCAGCAGCTTTGGTGCGAACTATGGCTACACCTTC	CASSFGANYGYTF
-	TRBV7-3	-	TRBJ2-3	TGTGCCAGCAGCTTAAATTTACAGGGTCGGGCAGATACGCAGTATTTT	CASSLNLQGRADTQYF
TRBD1	TRBV7-2	-	TRBJ2-2	TGTGCCAGCAGCCTGGGGACAGGGGGCGCGAGGACCGGGGAGCTGTTTTTT	CASSLGTGGARTGELFF
TRBD2	TRBV7-6	-	TRBJ2-3	TGTGCCAGCAGCTTAAGTCCAGCGGGGGTCACAGATACGCAGTATTTT	CASSLSPAGVTDTQYF
TRBD1	TRBV5-1	-	TRBJ2-5	TGCGCCAGCAGCTTTTCCGGGACAGGGGGCGGAGAGACCCAGTACTTC	CASSFSGTGGGETQYF
TRBD2	TRBV9	-	TRBJ2-1	TGTGCCAGCAGCTCCCTAACTAGCGGGAATGAGCAGTTCTTC	CASSSLTSGNEQFF
TRBD2	TRBV10-3	few	TRBJ2-2	TGTGCCATCAGTGAGGAGCGGGAGGGCCGTAACGGGGAGCTGTTTTTT	CAISEEREGRNGELFF
TRBD2	TRBV11-2	-	TRBJ2-1	TGTGCCAGCACTAGCGGGAGCTCCTACAATGAGCAGTTCTTC	CASTSGSSYNEQFF
-	TRBV5-1	-	TRBJ1-1	TGCGCCAGCAGCTTGGATACAGCCAGGAACACTGAAGCTTTCTTT	CASSLDTARNTEAFF
TRBD1	TRBV19	-	TRBJ1-2	TGTGCCAGTAGTATAGCAGCAGGGGGCGGCTATGGCTACACCTTC	CASSIAAGGGYGYTF
-	TRBV11-2	-	TRBJ2-5	TGTGCCAGCAGCTTAGAACGGTTGGAGACCCAGTACTTC	CASSLERLETQYF
-	TRBV28	-	TRBJ1-4	TGTGCCAGCATCCAGGGGTATACTAATGAAAAACTGTTTTTT	CASIQGYTNEKLFF
-	TRBV4-1	-	TRBJ2-5	TGCGCCAGCAGCCAAGATCTGGGGGCCCCCGGGACCCAGTACTTC	CASSQDLGAPGTQYF
TRBD1	TRBV6-6	-	TRBJ2-1	TGTGCCAGCAGTAAACCGGGACAGGGGCACAATGAGCAGTTCTTC	CASSKPGQGHNEQFF
TRBD2	TRBV5-1	-	TRBJ2-7	TGCGCCAGCAGGTTGGGACTAGCGGGAGGGTGGTCACACTACGAGCAGTACTTC	CASRLGLAGGWSHYEQYF
-	TRBV29-1	-	TRBJ2-1	TGCAGCGTTGAAGATCGGGACTCATGGGAGCAGTTCTTC	CSVEDRDSWEQFF
TRBD2	TRBV10-1	-	TRBJ2-1	TGCGCCAGCAGTGCTAGCGGGGGGGTCAATGAGCAGTTCTTC	CASSASGGVNEQFF
TRBD1	TRBV30	-	TRBJ2-5	TGTGCCTGGAGCCACGCCGGGACAGGGGAAGAGACCCAGTACTTC	CAWSHAGTGEETQYF
TRBD2	TRBV5-1	-	TRBJ2-1	TGCGCCAGCAGCTCTAACGCGGGGGGGCCCTATGAGCAGTTCTTC	CASSSNAGGPYEQFF
TRBD1	TRBV15	-	TRBJ1-3	TGTGCCACCAGCTTCAATTCAGGGGGATCTGGAAACACCATATATTTT	CATSFNSGGSGNTIYF
-	TRBV27	-	TRBJ1-5	TGTGCCAGCAGTCGGGGACTTGCCAGGCCCAATCAGCCCCAGCATTTT	CASSRGLARPNQPQHF
TRBD1	TRBV5-1	-	TRBJ1-1	TGCGCCAGCAGCCCCGGGACAGGAAACACTGAAGCTTTCTTT	CASSPGTGNTEAFF
TRBD2	TRBV27	-	TRBJ2-7	TGTGCCAGCAGTTATGGACTAGCGGGAGGACAGAGCTCCTACGAGCAGTACTTC	CASSYGLAGGQSSYEQYF
TRBD1	TRBV28	once	TRBJ1-2	TGTGCCAGCAGAGCCGCCGGGACAGAGTATGGCTACACCTTC	CASRAAGTEYGYTF
-	TRBV4-1	-	TRBJ1-5	TGCGCCAGCAGCCAAGGAGAATCGCTCAGCAATCAGCCCCAGCATTTT	CASSQGESLSNQPQHF
TRBD1	TRBV11-2	-	TRBJ2-7	TGTGCCAGCAGCTTAGCAGGGGGCGGCTACGAGCAGTACTTC	CASSLAGGGYEQYF
-	TRBV28	-	TRBJ1-2	TGTGCCAGCAGGCATGAGCTGAGTCCGCCGGGCTACACCTTC	CASRHELSPPGYTF